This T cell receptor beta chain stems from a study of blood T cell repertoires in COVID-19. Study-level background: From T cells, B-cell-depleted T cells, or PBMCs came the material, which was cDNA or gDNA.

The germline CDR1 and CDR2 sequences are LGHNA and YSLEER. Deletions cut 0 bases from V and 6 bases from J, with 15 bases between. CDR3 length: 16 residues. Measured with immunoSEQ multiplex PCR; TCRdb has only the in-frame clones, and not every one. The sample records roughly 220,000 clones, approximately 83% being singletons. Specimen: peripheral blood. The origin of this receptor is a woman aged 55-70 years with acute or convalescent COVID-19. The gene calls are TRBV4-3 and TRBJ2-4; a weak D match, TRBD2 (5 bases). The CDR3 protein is CASSQENSRGRNIQYF. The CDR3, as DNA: TGCGCCAGCAGCCAAGAAAATTCAAGAGGGAGAAACATTCAGTACTTC.